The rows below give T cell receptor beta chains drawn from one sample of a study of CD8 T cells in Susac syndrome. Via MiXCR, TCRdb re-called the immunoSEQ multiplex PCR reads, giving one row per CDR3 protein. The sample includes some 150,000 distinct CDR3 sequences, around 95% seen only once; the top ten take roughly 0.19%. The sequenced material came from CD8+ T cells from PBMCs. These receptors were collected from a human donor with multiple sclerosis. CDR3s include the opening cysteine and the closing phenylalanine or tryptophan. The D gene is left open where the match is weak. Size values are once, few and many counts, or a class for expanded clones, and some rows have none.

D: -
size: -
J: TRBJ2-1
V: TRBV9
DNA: TGTGCCAGCAGCGTGTCAGGGGCAAATGAGCAGTTCTTC
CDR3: CASSVSGANEQFF

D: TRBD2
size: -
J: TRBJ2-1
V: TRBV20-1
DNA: TGCAGTGCTAGCAGCGGGGGGGACAATGAGCAGTTCTTC
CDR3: CSASSGGDNEQFF

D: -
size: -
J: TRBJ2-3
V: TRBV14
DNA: TGTGCCAGCAGCGAGCGCAGGGCGAAACCATCAGATACGCAGTATTTT
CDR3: CASSERRAKPSDTQYF

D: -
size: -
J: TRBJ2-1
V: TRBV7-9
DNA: TGTGCCAGCAGCTCAAACAACGTGTGGGGCAGGGAGAACAATGAGCAGTTCTTC
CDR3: CASSSNNVWGRENNEQFF

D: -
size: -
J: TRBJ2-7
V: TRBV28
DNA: TGTGCCAGCAGTTCCCCCGGGGGGCGGGAGCAGTACTTC
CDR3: CASSSPGGREQYF

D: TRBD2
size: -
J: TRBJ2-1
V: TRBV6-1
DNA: TGTGCCAGCAGCTCCACCGGACTAGCCAGCTCCTACAATGAGCAGTTCTTC
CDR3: CASSSTGLASSYNEQFF

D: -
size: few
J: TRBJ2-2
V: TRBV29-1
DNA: TGCAGCGTTCAGGGATTACGACCGAACACCGGGGAGCTGTTTTTT
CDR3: CSVQGLRPNTGELFF

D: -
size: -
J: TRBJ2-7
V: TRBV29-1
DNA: TGCAGCGTTGAGGCAGGCGATACCTACGAGCAGTACTTC
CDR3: CSVEAGDTYEQYF

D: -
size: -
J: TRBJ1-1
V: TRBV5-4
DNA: TGTGCCAGCAGTCCGCCGGGTGATCTCGTGTTT
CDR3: CASSPPGDLVF

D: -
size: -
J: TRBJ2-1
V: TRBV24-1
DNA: TGTGCCACCGAAGATTACGGGGGTGAGCAGTTCTTC
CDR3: CATEDYGGEQFF

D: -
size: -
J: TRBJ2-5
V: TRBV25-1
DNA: TGTGCCAGCAGTGACCCGGATGAAGGAGAGACCCAGTACTTC
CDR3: CASSDPDEGETQYF

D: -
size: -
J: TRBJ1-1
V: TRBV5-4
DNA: TGTGCCAGCAGCCCGAATGAGGGAGGTAACACTGAAGCTTTCTTT
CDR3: CASSPNEGGNTEAFF

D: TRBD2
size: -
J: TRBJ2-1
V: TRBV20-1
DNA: TGCAGTGCTAGGCCGGGACTAGCGGGGGGGCTCCCCTACAATGAGCAGTTCTTC
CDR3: CSARPGLAGGLPYNEQFF

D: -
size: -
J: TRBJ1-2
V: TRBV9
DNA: TGTGCCAGCGGCCTGGGGCATGGCTACACCTTC
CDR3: CASGLGHGYTF

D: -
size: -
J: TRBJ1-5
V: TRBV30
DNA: TGTGCCTGGAGTGTAGTGGGGGGACTTCAGCCCCAGCATTTT
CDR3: CAWSVVGGLQPQHF

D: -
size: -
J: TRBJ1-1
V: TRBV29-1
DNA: TGCAGCGTTCCGGGGGGTACTGAAGCTTTCTTT
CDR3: CSVPGGTEAFF

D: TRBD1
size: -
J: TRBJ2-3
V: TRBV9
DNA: TGTGCCAGCAGCGACTCGACAGGGGATAAAGCGGATACGCAGTATTTT
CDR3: CASSDSTGDKADTQYF

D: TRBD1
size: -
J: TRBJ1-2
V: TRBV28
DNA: TGTGCAGCAGGGGGGAACCGCTTGGCTAACTATGGCTACACCTTC
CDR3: CAAGGNRLANYGYTF

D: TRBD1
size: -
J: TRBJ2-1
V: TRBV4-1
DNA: TGCGCCAGCAGCCCCTTATCGGACAGGGAGCGGGCTGGTTACAATGAGCAGTTCTTC
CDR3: CASSPLSDRERAGYNEQFF

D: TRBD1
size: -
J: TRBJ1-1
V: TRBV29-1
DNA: TGCAGCGTCGGACAGGGGGCGCACGGCACTGAAGCTTTCTTT
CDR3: CSVGQGAHGTEAFF

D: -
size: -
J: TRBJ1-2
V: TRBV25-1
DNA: TGTGCCAGCAGCCCGGGACATAACTATGGCTACACCTTC
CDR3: CASSPGHNYGYTF

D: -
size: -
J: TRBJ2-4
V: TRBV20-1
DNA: TGCAGTGCTAGAGATCATCAGTTTACTTCCAAAAACATTCAGTACTTC
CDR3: CSARDHQFTSKNIQYF

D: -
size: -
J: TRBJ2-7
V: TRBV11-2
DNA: TGTGCCAGCAGCTTAGATCATCGCGAGCAGTACTTC
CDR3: CASSLDHREQYF

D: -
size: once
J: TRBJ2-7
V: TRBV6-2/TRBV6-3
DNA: TGTGCCAGCACCGCACTAGGACTATCCTACGAGCAGTACTTC
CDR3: CASTALGLSYEQYF

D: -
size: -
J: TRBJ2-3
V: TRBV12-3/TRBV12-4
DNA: TGTGCCAGTCACCGGGGCCTCTCGGGGACAGATACGCAGTATTTT
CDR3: CASHRGLSGTDTQYF

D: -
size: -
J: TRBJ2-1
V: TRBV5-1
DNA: TGCGCCAGCAGCTTGTCCGGCGATGAGCAGTTCTTC
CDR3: CASSLSGDEQFF

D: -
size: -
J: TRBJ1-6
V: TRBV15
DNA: TGTGCCACCAGCAGCCCTGGGACCAGGCGTTCACCCCTCCACTTT
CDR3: CATSSPGTRRSPLHF

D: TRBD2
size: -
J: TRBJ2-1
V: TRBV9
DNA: TGTGCCAGCAGCGCCCCCTCTAGCGGGGGGGCGGTTAACAATGAGCAGTTCTTC
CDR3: CASSAPSSGGAVNNEQFF

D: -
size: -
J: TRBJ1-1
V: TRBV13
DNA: TGTGCCAGCAGCCTGAGGACAGCCGACACTGAAGCTTTCTTT
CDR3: CASSLRTADTEAFF

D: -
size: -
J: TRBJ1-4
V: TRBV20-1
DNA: TGCAGTGCTATCCGTGAAAAACTGTTTTTT
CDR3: CSAIREKLFF

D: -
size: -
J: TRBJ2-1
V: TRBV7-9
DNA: TGTGCCAGCAGCTTAGCCTTCGATGAGCAGTTCTTC
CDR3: CASSLAFDEQFF

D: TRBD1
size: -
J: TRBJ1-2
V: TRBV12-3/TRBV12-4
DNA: TGTGCCAGCAGGGGGGACAGTAACTATGGCTACACCTTC
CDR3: CASRGDSNYGYTF

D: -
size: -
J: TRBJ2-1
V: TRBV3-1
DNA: TGTGCCAGCAGCCAACCCCTTGGTGAGCAGTTCTTC
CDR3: CASSQPLGEQFF

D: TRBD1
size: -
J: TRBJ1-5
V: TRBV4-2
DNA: TGTGCCAGCAGCCCCGGGACAGGGACTCAGCCCCAGCATTTT
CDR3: CASSPGTGTQPQHF

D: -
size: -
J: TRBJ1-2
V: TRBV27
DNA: TGTGCCAGCAGTTTATCACCGGGGGCGCCTGGCTACACCTTC
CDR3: CASSLSPGAPGYTF

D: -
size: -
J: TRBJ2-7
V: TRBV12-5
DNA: TGTGCTAGTGGTTTGTCGAGGGGGGTAGTGGACGAGCAGTACTTC
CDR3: CASGLSRGVVDEQYF

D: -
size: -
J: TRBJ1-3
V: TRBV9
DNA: TGTGCCAGCAGCTTGGGAGGGACTGGAAACACCATATATTTT
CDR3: CASSLGGTGNTIYF

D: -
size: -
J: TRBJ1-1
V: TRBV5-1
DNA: TGCGCCAGCGAGGCGGGGGAGAACACTGAAGCTTTCTTT
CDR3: CASEAGENTEAFF

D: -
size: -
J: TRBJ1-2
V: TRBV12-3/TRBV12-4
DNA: TGTGCCAGCACCCGGAGCAGAACCTATGGCTACACCTTC
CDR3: CASTRSRTYGYTF

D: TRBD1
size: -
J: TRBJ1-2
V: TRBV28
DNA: TGTGCCAGCATTACTTCGGACAGGGGGGACTATGGCTACACCTTC
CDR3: CASITSDRGDYGYTF

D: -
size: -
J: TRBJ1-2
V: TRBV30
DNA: TGTGCCTGGAGTGTGAACAGGGATAGTCCCGATGGCTACACCTTC
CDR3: CAWSVNRDSPDGYTF

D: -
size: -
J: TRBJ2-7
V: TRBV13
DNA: TGTGCCAGCAGCGTCCGGGGGAGCTCCTACGAGCAGTACTTC
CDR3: CASSVRGSSYEQYF

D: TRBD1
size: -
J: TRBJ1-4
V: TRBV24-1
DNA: TGTGCCACCAGTGATTATGGTGAGGGGGCGATTGAAAAACTGTTTTTT
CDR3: CATSDYGEGAIEKLFF

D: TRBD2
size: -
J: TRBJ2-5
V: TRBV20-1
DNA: TGCAGTGCTAGAGAGGGACTAGCGGATATAAGGGGGACCCAGTACTTC
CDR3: CSAREGLADIRGTQYF